The next 29 T cell receptor beta chains were all read from a single sample in a study of blood T cell repertoires in COVID-19. Only in-frame clones appear in the TCRdb table, and some are missing; sequencing was by immunoSEQ multiplex PCR. The sample includes about 15,000 clones, roughly 79% of them seen just once. The material sequenced was peripheral blood. Receptors were obtained from a man in his sixties or seventies with active or convalescent COVID-19.

This chain joins TRBV4-3 and TRBJ1-1; a possible D gene is TRBD1 (5 bases). V was shortened by 3 bases and J by 8 bases, with 13 bases between the two germline ends. The CDR3 length is 13 residues. Germline V gene sequence: CDR1 LGHNA, CDR2 YSLEER. The CDR3 DNA reads TGCGCCAGCAGCCAGCGTCAGGGTAGAGAAGCTTTCTTT. Protein product: CASSQRQGREAFF.

The rearrangement joins TRBV5-6 to TRBJ2-3, with 10 bases lining up with TRBD1. Germline V CDR1 and CDR2: SGHDT, YYEEEE. Trimming took 7 bases from V and 7 from J; bases not matched to a gene: 15. The CDR3 contains 16 residues. The chain's CDR3 is CASQTTGGGFGNTQYF. For the CDR3, the DNA is TGTGCCAGCCAGACGACAGGGGGCGGATTTGGAAATACGCAGTATTTT.

The chain recombines TRBV6-5 with TRBJ2-1; 12 nucleotides match TRBD2. Trimming at V came to 6 bases and at J to 8 bases, leaving 8 bases not matched to a gene. This CDR3 region has 15 residues. Per the germline V gene, CDR1 is MNHEY and CDR2 is SVGAGI. The CDR3 DNA follows: TGTGCCAGCAGCCCGACTAGCGGGAGAGGCGATGAGCAGTTCTTC. Translation: CASSPTSGRGDEQFF.

The chain carries TRBV6-1 and TRBJ2-7; the D gene is possibly TRBD1 (5 bases). Germline V CDR1 and CDR2: MNHNS, SASEGT. CDR3 length: 15 residues. The V and J ends lost 1 base and 2 bases respectively, with 12 bases between them. CDR3 nucleotides: TGTGCCAGCAGTGAAGAAGCCGGACAAGCCTACGAGCAGTACTTC. It yields the protein CASSEEAGQAYEQYF.

The rearrangement uses TRBV5-4 and TRBJ2-5, with 11 bases matching TRBD1. The CDR3 is 15 amino acids. Trimming took 3 bases from V and 3 from J; bases not matched to a gene: 4. Germline V gives CDR1 SGHNT, CDR2 YYREEE (reference sequence). The CDR3 reads CASSYRDRGEETQYF. DNA of the CDR3: TGTGCCAGCAGCTACCGGGACAGGGGGGAAGAGACCCAGTACTTC.

This chain links TRBV7-9 with TRBJ1-2, with D hard to call. Trimming cost V 1 base and J 4 bases, with 16 bases left between them. The CDR3 extends over 16 amino acids. Germline V gene sequence: CDR1 SEHNR, CDR2 FQNEAQ (reference sequence). This chain's CDR3 is CASSLELRVSAYGYTF. Written as DNA, the CDR3 is TGTGCCAGCAGCTTAGAGCTTCGGGTCTCCGCCTATGGCTACACCTTC.

This chain links TRBV9 with TRBJ1-5; perhaps TRBD1 as D (6 bases). Germline loops: CDR1 SGDLS, CDR2 YYNGEE. The V end lost 4 bases, the J end lost 7 bases, and 18 bases lay between the germline ends. CDR3 length: 15 amino acids. In DNA, the CDR3 is TGTGCCAGCAGCCCGGAGGACAGTTTTAACCAGCCCCAGCATTTT. Translating it yields CASSPEDSFNQPQHF.

This clone has a handful of counts. The CDR3 here is CASSQNRAPGNTIYF. The CDR3 coding sequence is TGTGCCAGCAGCCAAAACAGGGCGCCGGGAAACACCATATATTTT. The chain combines TRBV16 with TRBJ1-3, with D perhaps TRBD1 (6 bases). Deletions cut 2 bases from V and 4 bases from J, with 12 bases between. This CDR3 has 15 residues. Germline CDR1 and CDR2: KGHSY and FQNENV.

The chain has TRBV29-1 and TRBJ2-2; no clear D. With 4 bases removed from V and 5 bases from J, the gap between germline ends came to 11 bases. Germline values: CDR1 SQVTM, CDR2 ANQGSEA. The CDR3 has 13 amino acids. CDR3 region: CSVGLGRTGELFF. The CDR3 nucleotides are TGCAGCGTTGGTCTAGGCCGGACCGGGGAGCTGTTTTTT.

This chain uses TRBV2 with TRBJ1-2; maybe TRBD1 (6 bases). Deletions cut 5 bases from V and 5 bases from J, with 18 bases between. Germline CDR1 reads SNHLY; CDR2 reads FYNNEI. The CDR3 length is 15 residues. In DNA form, the CDR3 reads TGTGCCAGCAGTCAAGGGGGGGTAGACGGTTATGGCTACACCTTC. Its protein is CASSQGGVDGYGYTF.

This clone came up once. The V call is TRBV24-1, the J call TRBJ2-7, with D perhaps matching TRBD2 (6 bases). This CDR3 spans 15 amino acids. V was cut by 4 bases and J by 1 base, with 13 bases left in between. CDR1 and CDR2 from the germline V gene are KGHDR and SFDVKD. CDR3 loop: CATSDPGRGSYEQYF. The CDR3 bases are TGTGCCACCAGTGACCCCGGGCGGGGTTCCTACGAGCAGTACTTC.

The J gene is TRBJ1-1, the V gene TRBV30; D gene ambiguous. V shed 2 bases and J shed 3 bases, with 25 bases lying between them. The germline V gene has CDR1 GTSNPN and CDR2 SVGIG (reference sequence). This CDR3 is built from 18 residues. The CDR3 spells CAWSRGPPGILRDTEAFF. The CDR3, as DNA: TGTGCCTGGAGTCGAGGTCCCCCCGGGATTTTGAGGGACACTGAAGCTTTCTTT. Drawing the rest from reference TRBV30 and TRBJ1-1, the complete variable domain is SQTIHQWPATLVQPVGSPLSLECTVEGTSNPNLYWYRQAAGRGLQLLFYSVGIGQISSEVPQNLSASRPQDRQFILSSKKLLLSDSGFYLCAWSRGPPGILRDTEAFFGQGTRLTVV.

The V and J genes are TRBV5-1 and TRBJ2-1; 12 nucleotides align to TRBD2. Per germline, CDR1 SGHRS and CDR2 YFSETQ. J was trimmed by 7 bases and V by 4 bases; bases with no gene match: 6. This CDR3 is built from 15 residues. The CDR3 is CASSQGLAGGNEQFF. CDR3 nucleotides: TGCGCCAGCAGCCAGGGACTAGCGGGTGGGAATGAGCAGTTCTTC.

The rearrangement joins TRBV7-9 to TRBJ1-2, with TRBD1 matching 9 bases. Per germline, CDR1 SEHNR and CDR2 FQNEAQ (reference sequence). The CDR3 loop spans 15 amino acids. The V gene end was trimmed by 5 bases and the J gene end by 2 bases; junction bases not matched to a gene: 6. The CDR3 sequence: CASSPSTGGNYGYTF. CDR3 bases: TGTGCCAGCAGCCCCTCGACAGGGGGAAACTATGGCTACACCTTC.

The table lists this clone with a count of one. This chain connects TRBV4-2 to TRBJ2-1; no clear D. The CDR3 is 13 residues long. CDR1 is LGHNA and CDR2 is YNFKEQ in the germline V gene. Trimming took off 0 bases at V and 5 bases at J, with 5 bases between the two ends. DNA of the CDR3: TGTGCCAGCAGCCAAGATACAAACAATGAGCAGTTCTTC. This gives the protein CASSQDTNNEQFF.

This chain uses TRBV4-2 with TRBJ2-6, with 7 bases identical to TRBD2. V was clipped by 0 bases and J by 3 bases; unmatched bases: 5. The CDR3 totals 17 residues. Germline CDR1 LGHNA, CDR2 YNFKEQ. As DNA, the CDR3 is TGTGCCAGCAGCCAAGAGCAGGCGGGGGTTGGGGCCAACGTCCTGACTTTC. Amino acids: CASSQEQAGVGANVLTF.

This sequence joins TRBV3-1 (or the pseudogene TRBV3-2) and TRBJ2-7; D is undetermined. Germline V gene lookup returns CDR1 LGHDT and CDR2 YNNKEL (reference sequence). V lost 1 base and J 3 bases, leaving 10 bases between the germline ends. CDR3 length: 14 residues. For the CDR3, the DNA is TGTGCCAGCAGCCAAGGTCCTAGTCACTACGAGCAGTACTTC. Its protein product is CASSQGPSHYEQYF.

V is TRBV5-4 and J is TRBJ2-1, with TRBD2 matching 9 bases. The CDR3 is 15 residues long. Germline CDR1 SGHNT, CDR2 YYREEE (reference sequence). J lost 6 bases, V lost 1 base, and 5 bases had no gene match. The CDR3 protein is CASSLRVAGVNEQFF. The CDR3, as DNA: TGTGCCAGCAGCTTGAGGGTAGCGGGAGTCAATGAGCAGTTCTTC.

The genes are TRBV21-1 and TRBJ2-7; TRBD1 is the table's D call, not checked against the DNA. TRBV21-1 is classified as a pseudogene. The CDR3 is 15 amino acids. This CDR3 reads CASTLTDRAVYEQYF. The CDR3 DNA sequence: TGTGCCAGCACCCTTACGGACAGGGCCGTCTACGAGCAGTACTTC.

This sequence joins TRBV5-5 and TRBJ1-4, with D perhaps TRBD1 (6 bases). The CDR3 consists of 15 residues. Germline V CDR1 and CDR2: SGHKS, YYEKEE (reference sequence). V was shortened by 0 bases and J by 3 bases, with 9 bases between the two germline ends. CDR3 residues: CASSLGTVPNEKLFF. The CDR3 DNA sequence: TGTGCCAGCAGCTTGGGGACAGTCCCTAATGAAAAACTGTTTTTT.

This clone is termed medium-sized. V and J are TRBV2 and TRBJ1-1; maybe TRBD1 (5 bases). Trimming left V 4 bases short and J 5 bases short, with 17 bases between. This CDR3 region has 15 residues. Germline V gives CDR1 SNHLY, CDR2 FYNNEI. The CDR3 region is CASSGGTLAQTEAFF. CDR3 sequence (DNA): TGTGCCAGCAGTGGGGGGACTCTCGCCCAAACTGAAGCTTTCTTT. The full variable domain, in which reference TRBV2 and TRBJ1-1 provide the parts outside the CDR3, is EPEVTQTPSHQVTQMGQEVILRCVPISNHLYFYWYRQILGQKVEFLVSFYNNEISEKSEIFDDQFSVERPDGSNFTLKIRSTKLEDSAMYFCASSGGTLAQTEAFFGQGTRLTVV.

This chain connects TRBV18 to TRBJ1-5; a possible D gene is TRBD1 (5 bases). The CDR3 consists of 16 residues. Looked up from germline, CDR1 is KGHSH and CDR2 is LQKENI. Trimming removed 6 bases from V and 6 bases from J, with 21 bases in between. The CDR3 DNA is TGTGCCAGCTCTGGGGGGAGTATCGGGATCGGTCAGCCCCAGCATTTT. It translates to CASSGGSIGIGQPQHF. Supplemented by reference TRBV18 and TRBJ1-5, the full variable domain reads NAGVMQNPRHLVRRRGQEARLRCSPMKGHSHVYWYRQLPEEGLKFMVYLQKENIIDESGMPKERFSAEFPKEGPSILRIQQVVRGDSAAYFCASSGGSIGIGQPQHFGDGTRLSIL.

This clone was counted between two and nine times. This chain links TRBV3-1 (or the pseudogene TRBV3-2) with TRBJ2-3; 8 nucleotides match TRBD2. The length of the CDR3 is 15 residues. Germline V gene data show CDR1 as LGHDT and CDR2 as YNNKEL (reference sequence). The J segment lost 3 bases and the V segment lost 5 bases, leaving 7 bases of the junction unmatched. The CDR3 region is CASSSRGGGTDTQYF. CDR3 coding DNA: TGTGCCAGCAGCTCCCGGGGGGGCGGGACAGATACGCAGTATTTT.

The chain couples TRBV19 to TRBJ1-6; perhaps TRBD1 as D (6 bases). Germline loops: CDR1 LNHDA, CDR2 SQIVND (reference sequence). V lost 5 bases and J 8 bases, leaving 10 bases between the germline ends. The CDR3 runs 13 residues. The CDR3 protein is CASSAQGYSPLHF. For the CDR3, the DNA is TGTGCCAGTAGTGCACAGGGTTATTCACCCCTCCACTTT.

The CDR3 is CASSESGGPTDTQYF. CDR3 nucleotide sequence: TGTGCCAGCAGTGAATCGGGGGGGCCCACAGATACGCAGTATTTT. The chain is built from TRBV7-2 and TRBJ2-3, with TRBD2 matching over 8 bases. The length of the CDR3 is 15 residues. J lost 2 bases, V lost 6 bases, and 7 bases had no gene match. Germline values: CDR1 SGHTA, CDR2 FQGNSA.

The CDR3 nucleotides read TGTGCCAGCAGCCCGACTAGCGGGGGGGCTGGGGCCAACGTCCTGACTTTC. It is translated as CASSPTSGGAGANVLTF. J is TRBJ2-6 and V is TRBV3-1 (or the pseudogene TRBV3-2), with 14 bases that match TRBD2. The germline V gene encodes CDR1 LGHDT and CDR2 YNNKEL (reference sequence). CDR3 length equals 17 residues. Trimming at V came to 4 bases and at J to 2 bases, leaving 1 base not matched to a gene.

This clone was recorded once. The gene calls are TRBV3-1 (or the pseudogene TRBV3-2) and TRBJ2-1; TRBD2 matches 9 bases. The CDR3 runs 15 residues. V gave up 3 bases and J gave up 6 bases; unmatched junction bases: 6. Germline CDR1 and CDR2: LGHDT and YNNKEL (reference sequence). CDR3 residues: CASSHSGGPINEQFF. The CDR3 bases are TGTGCCAGCAGCCATAGCGGGGGCCCCATCAATGAGCAGTTCTTC.

This clone is medium-sized in the sample. The CDR3 here is CASSLLMGPRTEAFF. The CDR3 bases are TGTGCCAGCAGCTTACTTATGGGGCCGCGGACTGAAGCTTTCTTT. The rearrangement uses TRBV7-9 and TRBJ1-1, with a possible D match to TRBD1 (5 bases). V gave up 2 bases and J gave up 5 bases, with 15 bases separating them. The CDR3 has 15 residues. CDR1 and CDR2 (germline): SEHNR, FQNEAQ (reference sequence).

The V and J genes are TRBV2 and TRBJ2-7; D possibly corresponds to TRBD1 (6 bases). The CDR3 loop spans 14 amino acids. Between the trimmed V and J ends, which lost 4 bases and 6 bases, there was a span of 16 bases. In germline, CDR1 is SNHLY, CDR2 FYNNEI. The CDR3 loop is CASSATGFEGEQYF. CDR3 DNA: TGTGCCAGCAGTGCAACAGGGTTTGAGGGCGAGCAGTACTTC.